This T cell receptor (beta chain) is drawn from a study of patients and donors after allogeneic stem cell transplantation. Germline V gives CDR1 LGHNT, CDR2 FRNRAP. There are 19 residues in the CDR3. Trimming removed 7 bases from V and 3 bases from J; junction bases left unmatched: 18. Using its own MiXCR run on the RT-PCR reads, TCRdb lists one record per CDR3 protein. The sample gives 390,000 or so distinct CDR3 sequences, roughly 17% of which show up once; about 7% is in the top ten. The sample was blood, either unsorted or a sorted T cell fraction (not recorded which). The source of this sequence is a human donor who was either an allogeneic HSCT recipient or a stem cell or donor lymphocyte infusion donor (not recorded which). It is not recorded whose cells these are; they may come from a transplant donor. The V gene is TRBV12-5, the J gene TRBJ2-3; 11 positions match TRBD2. In DNA form, the CDR3 reads TGTGCTAGTGACGGAATTGGAACTAGCGGGAGAGGGCGGACAGATACGCAGTATTTT. Its translation: CASDGIGTSGRGRTDTQYF.